The present T cell receptor (beta chain) was sequenced within a study of CD4 T cell repertoires and nickel (dated by TCRdb to between 2020 and 2021). Library creation used RT-PCR. The instrument was an Illumina MiSeq. The public sequencing data were trimmed at Q25 with fastp and processed into clonotypes with MiXCR by TCRdb, which kept only in-frame beta chains. Merged by CDR3 protein, the rows form single entries marked with the most common genes and DNA. Across this sample there are approximately 220 distinct CDR3 sequences, with around 50% seen only once. The ten largest make up around 60% of the sample. Of note for this clonotype: The antigen it binds to is not known. No per-base quality is available; no much larger clone lies one base away.

CDR1 and CDR2 (GTSNPN, SVGIG) derive from the germline V gene (reference sequence). The CDR3 runs 15 residues from the cysteine to the phenylalanine. The only DNA kept is the CDR3, 45 bases in frame from the first base. Unmatched junction bases come to 6, with V trimmed by 2 bases and J by 0 bases. The sequence derives from a human donor in a nickel allergy study, with or without nickel allergy (not recorded which). It is not recorded whether this sample comes from one donor or several. The chain is encoded by TRBV30 joined to TRBJ1-1; 7 junctional bases match TRBD1. The material sequenced was CD4+ T cells from blood, not recorded whether cultured. The CDR3 region has the sequence CAWSRDSTMNTEAFF. Read as DNA, the sequence is TGTGCCTGGAGTCGGGACAGTACCATGAACACTGAAGCTTTCTTT.